Below are 19 T cell receptor beta chains sequenced from a single sample in a study of cytomegalovirus exposure and HLA in healthy donors. Researchers ran the PCR with 60 Vbeta and 13 Jbeta primers. TCRdb keeps only in-frame clones here, not all; method: immunoSEQ multiplex PCR. The data hold approximately 160,000 clones, with around 83% observed a single time. Sample: PBMCs. The source of these receptors is a man aged 50-59 years in good health and CMV-seropositive.

J is TRBJ2-1 and V is TRBV10-3, with a possible D match to TRBD2 (6 bases). The germline V gene encodes CDR1 ENHRY and CDR2 SYGVKD. The CDR3 has 15 amino acids. V was trimmed by 6 bases and J by 3 bases, leaving 15 bases between them. CDR3 amino acids: CAIRTEGGRYNEQFF. CDR3 nucleotides: TGTGCCATCAGGACCGAGGGAGGACGCTACAATGAGCAGTTCTTC.

A few counts support this clone. The chain carries TRBV4-1 and TRBJ1-1; no clear D. Trimming removed 5 bases from V and 1 base from J, with 8 bases in between. This CDR3 has 13 residues. CDR1 and CDR2 (germline): MGHRA, YSYEKL. The DNA for the CDR3 is TGCGCCAGCAGCGGACGGGAGAACACTGAAGCTTTCTTT. It translates to CASSGRENTEAFF.

The rearrangement uses TRBV9 and TRBJ2-1; 7 bases agree with TRBD2. The CDR3 covers 15 residues. Germline V gene data show CDR1 as SGDLS and CDR2 as YYNGEE. The V gene end was trimmed by 6 bases and the J gene end by 6 bases; junction bases not matched to a gene: 12. The DNA of the CDR3 is TGTGCCAGCACCCCATGGGCTAGCGGAACCAATGAGCAGTTCTTC. Its protein product is CASTPWASGTNEQFF.

The V gene is TRBV6-5, the J gene TRBJ1-2; 9 bases are shared with TRBD1. Germline CDR1 and CDR2: MNHEY and SVGAGI. Trimming cost V 4 bases and J 8 bases; bases outside gene matches: 8. The CDR3 length is 14 residues. The CDR3 region has the DNA TGTGCCAGCAGTTCCCTGACAGGGGGGAACGGCTACACCTTC. This translates into CASSSLTGGNGYTF.

The chain uses TRBV29-1 and TRBJ2-5; 7 bases align to TRBD2. Trimming at V came to 4 bases and at J to 4 bases, leaving 9 bases not matched to a gene. Germline V lookup: CDR1 SQVTM, CDR2 ANQGSEA. The CDR3 sequence is 14 residues long. The CDR3 reads CSVAVGGIGETQYF. The DNA for the CDR3 is TGCAGCGTTGCGGTGGGGGGGATCGGAGAGACCCAGTACTTC.

The chain couples TRBV9 to TRBJ2-7, with 7 bases aligning to TRBD2. CDR1 is SGDLS, CDR2 YYNGEE, per germline. The CDR3 sequence is 14 residues long. With 0 bases clipped from V and 7 bases from J, the junction kept 7 bases outside the gene matches. The CDR3 protein is CASSVGLAGREQYF. In nucleotides, the CDR3 is TGTGCCAGCAGCGTAGGACTAGCTGGTCGTGAGCAGTACTTC.

This clone has a handful of counts. The chain combines TRBV5-1 with TRBJ2-5, with 9 bases matching TRBD1. The V gene's germline CDR1 is SGHRS and CDR2 YFSETQ. V dropped 6 bases and J dropped 4; count of bases not matched to a gene: 10. The CDR3 runs to 15 residues. In DNA form, the CDR3 reads TGCGCCAGCACCACTGGACGACAGGGGGGAGAGACCCAGTACTTC. It specifies CASTTGRQGGETQYF.

This chain uses TRBV6-1 with TRBJ1-5, with D perhaps matching TRBD1 (5 bases). CDR1 MNHNS and CDR2 SASEGT come from the germline V gene. The V end lost 6 bases, the J end lost 6 bases, and 15 bases lay between the germline ends. This CDR3 spans 14 amino acids. CDR3 sequence: CASRELGGTQPQHF. CDR3 coding DNA: TGTGCCAGCAGGGAACTGGGAGGGACTCAGCCCCAGCATTTT.

The rearrangement joins TRBV18 to TRBJ2-3; 7 bases are shared with TRBD2. CDR1 KGHSH and CDR2 LQKENI come from the germline V gene. This CDR3 has 14 residues. With V trimmed by 3 bases and J by 2 bases, 2 bases remained unmatched. CDR3 residues: CASSPLADTDTQYF. Here the CDR3 DNA reads TGTGCCAGCTCACCTCTAGCGGACACAGATACGCAGTATTTT.

This clone appeared once. J is TRBJ2-7 and V is TRBV6-1, with a tentative D call TRBD1 (5 bases). The CDR3 has 14 residues. V lost 2 bases and J lost 0, with 8 bases in between. From germline, CDR1 is MNHNS and CDR2 SASEGT. CDR3 nucleotide sequence: TGTGCCAGCAGTGAATTTGGGGCCTCCTACGAGCAGTACTTC. Its translation is CASSEFGASYEQYF.

The rearrangement uses TRBV7-6 and TRBJ2-1, with TRBD2 matching 8 bases. The junction had 12 bases not matched to a gene; V was cut back by 5 bases and J by 6 bases. The CDR3 length is 16 residues. The germline V gene encodes CDR1 SGHVS and CDR2 FNYEAQ. The CDR3 DNA sequence: TGTGCCAGCAGCCTCCCCGGCGGGGGGCGTATCAATGAGCAGTTCTTC. It codes for CASSLPGGGRINEQFF.

This chain links TRBV9 with TRBJ1-1; TRBD1 is a possible D gene (5 bases). V was cut by 3 bases and J by 1 base, with 16 bases left in between. The CDR3 has 16 amino acids. The germline CDR1 and CDR2 sequences are SGDLS and YYNGEE. CDR3 sequence: CASSANLQVSNTEAFF. The CDR3 nucleotides read TGTGCCAGCAGCGCCAACCTACAGGTATCGAACACTGAAGCTTTCTTT. Drawing the rest from reference TRBV9 and TRBJ1-1, the complete variable domain is DSGVTQTPKHLITATGQRVTLRCSPRSGDLSVYWYQQSLDQGLQFLIQYYNGEERAKGNILERFSAQQFPDLHSELNLSSLELGDSALYFCASSANLQVSNTEAFFGQGTRLTVV.

The chain is built from TRBV7-9 and TRBJ1-3, with 7 nucleotides matching TRBD1. The junction had 1 base not matched to a gene; V was cut back by 6 bases and J by 2 bases. The germline CDR1 and CDR2 sequences are SEHNR and FQNEAQ (reference sequence). The CDR3 covers 13 residues. The CDR3 DNA reads as TGTGCCAGCAGAGGGGGCCCTGGAAACACCATATATTTT. It codes for CASRGGPGNTIYF.

The V gene is TRBV9, the J gene TRBJ2-1, with 11 bases fitting TRBD2. This CDR3 comprises 14 residues. Trimming removed 2 bases from V and 6 bases from J; junction bases left unmatched: 1. CDR1 is SGDLS and CDR2 is YYNGEE in the germline V gene. CDR3 in amino acids: CASSVSGRANEQFF. Written as DNA, the CDR3 is TGTGCCAGCAGCGTTAGCGGGAGGGCCAATGAGCAGTTCTTC.

This rearrangement joins TRBV4-1 to TRBJ2-3; 14 bases fit TRBD2. The germline CDR1 and CDR2 sequences are MGHRA and YSYEKL. The CDR3 runs 19 residues. Trimming removed 3 bases from V and 3 bases from J; junction bases left unmatched: 11. CDR3 in amino acids: CASSHPGTSGGKGTDTQYF. CDR3 nucleotide sequence: TGCGCCAGCAGCCACCCCGGGACTAGCGGGGGAAAGGGGACAGATACGCAGTATTTT.

The rearrangement links TRBV5-6 to TRBJ2-7; 7 nucleotides line up with TRBD2. The CDR3 is 15 amino acids. V lost 0 bases to trimming and J lost 5 bases; unmatched junction nucleotides: 8. The germline gives CDR1 SGHDT, CDR2 YYEEEE. This CDR3 is CASSLGLAGAHEQYF. The CDR3, as DNA: TGTGCCAGCAGCTTGGGATTGGCGGGAGCCCACGAGCAGTACTTC. Using reference TRBV5-6 and TRBJ2-7 for the parts outside the CDR3, the full variable domain is DAGVTQSPTHLIKTRGQQVTLRCSPKSGHDTVSWYQQALGQGPQFIFQYYEEEERQRGNFPDRFSGHQFPNYSSELNVNALLLGDSALYLCASSLGLAGAHEQYFGPGTRLTVT.

The chain recombines TRBV30 with TRBJ1-6; D possibly corresponds to TRBD1 (5 bases). Germline values: CDR1 GTSNPN, CDR2 SVGIG (reference sequence). With 3 bases removed from V and 5 bases from J, the gap between germline ends came to 5 bases. The CDR3 length is 12 residues. The DNA for the CDR3 is TGTGCCTGGAGGGACAATAATTCACCCCTCCACTTT. This gives the protein CAWRDNNSPLHF.

The rearrangement uses TRBV5-6 and TRBJ2-2, with D unclear. The V end lost 1 base, the J end lost 1 base, and 5 bases lay between the germline ends. Germline loops: CDR1 SGHDT, CDR2 YYEEEE. This CDR3 contains 14 residues. The CDR3 DNA sequence: TGTGCCAGCAGCTTGAGAGTGAACACCGGGGAGCTGTTTTTT. It codes for CASSLRVNTGELFF.

The gene calls are TRBV28 and TRBJ2-7; D is perhaps TRBD2 (6 bases). The CDR3 is made up of 14 amino acids. Germline V CDR1 and CDR2: MDHEN, SYDVKM. V was trimmed by 2 bases and J by 2 bases, leaving 10 bases between them. The CDR3 loop is CASSLTGVPYEQYF. The CDR3 nucleotides read TGTGCCAGCAGTTTAACGGGGGTCCCCTACGAGCAGTACTTC. Full variable domain (outside the CDR3, taken from reference TRBV28 and TRBJ2-7): DVKVTQSSRYLVKRTGEKVFLECVQDMDHENMFWYRQDPGLGLRLIYFSYDVKMKEKGDIPEGYSVSREKKERFSLILESASTNQTSMYLCASSLTGVPYEQYFGPGTRLTVT.